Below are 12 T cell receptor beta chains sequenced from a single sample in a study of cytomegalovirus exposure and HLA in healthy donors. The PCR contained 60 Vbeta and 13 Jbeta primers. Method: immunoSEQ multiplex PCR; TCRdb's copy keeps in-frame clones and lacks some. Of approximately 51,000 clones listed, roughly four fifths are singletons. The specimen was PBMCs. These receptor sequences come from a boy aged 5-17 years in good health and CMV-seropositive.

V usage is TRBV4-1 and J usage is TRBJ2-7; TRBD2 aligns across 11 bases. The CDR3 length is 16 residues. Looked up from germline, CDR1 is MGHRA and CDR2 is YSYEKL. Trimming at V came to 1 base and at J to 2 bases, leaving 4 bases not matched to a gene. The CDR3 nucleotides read TGCGCCAGCAGCCAAGTTAGCGGGGGGGGACCCTACGAGCAGTACTTC. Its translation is CASSQVSGGGPYEQYF.

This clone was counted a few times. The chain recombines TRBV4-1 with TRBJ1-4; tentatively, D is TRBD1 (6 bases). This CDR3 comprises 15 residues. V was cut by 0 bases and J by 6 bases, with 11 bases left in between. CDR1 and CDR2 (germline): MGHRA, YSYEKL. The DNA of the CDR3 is TGCGCCAGCAGCCAAGAAACAGGGTTGGATGAAAAACTGTTTTTT. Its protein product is CASSQETGLDEKLFF.

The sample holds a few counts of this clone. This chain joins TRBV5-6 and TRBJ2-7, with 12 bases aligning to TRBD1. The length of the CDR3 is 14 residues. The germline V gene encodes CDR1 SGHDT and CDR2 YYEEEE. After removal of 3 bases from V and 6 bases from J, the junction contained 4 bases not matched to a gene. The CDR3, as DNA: TGTGCCAGCAGCTGGGACAGGGGGCAGGTCGAGCAGTACTTC. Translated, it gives CASSWDRGQVEQYF.

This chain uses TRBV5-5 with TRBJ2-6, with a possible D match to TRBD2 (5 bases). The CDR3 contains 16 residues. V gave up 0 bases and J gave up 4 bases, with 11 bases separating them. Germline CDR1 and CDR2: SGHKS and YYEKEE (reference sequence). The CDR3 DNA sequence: TGTGCCAGCAGCTTGGGCCGGGGAACCGGGGCCAACGTCCTGACTTTC. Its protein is CASSLGRGTGANVLTF.

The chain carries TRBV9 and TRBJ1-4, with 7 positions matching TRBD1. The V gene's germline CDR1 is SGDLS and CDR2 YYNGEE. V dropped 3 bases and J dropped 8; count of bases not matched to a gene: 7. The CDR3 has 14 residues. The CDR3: CASSGEGAVEKLFF. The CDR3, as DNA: TGTGCCAGCAGCGGCGAGGGGGCGGTGGAAAAACTGTTTTTT.

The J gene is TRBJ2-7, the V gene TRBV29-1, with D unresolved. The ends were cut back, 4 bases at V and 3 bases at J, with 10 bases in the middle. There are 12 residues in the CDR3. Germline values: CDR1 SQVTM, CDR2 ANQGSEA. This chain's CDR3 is CSVGTPYYEQYF. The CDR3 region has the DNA TGCAGCGTTGGAACACCTTACTACGAGCAGTACTTC.

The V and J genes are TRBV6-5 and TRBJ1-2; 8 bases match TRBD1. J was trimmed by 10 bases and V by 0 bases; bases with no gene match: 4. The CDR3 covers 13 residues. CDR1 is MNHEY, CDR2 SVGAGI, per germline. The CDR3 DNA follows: TGTGCCAGCAGTTACTCGAGGGACAGGACCTACACCTTC. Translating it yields CASSYSRDRTYTF.

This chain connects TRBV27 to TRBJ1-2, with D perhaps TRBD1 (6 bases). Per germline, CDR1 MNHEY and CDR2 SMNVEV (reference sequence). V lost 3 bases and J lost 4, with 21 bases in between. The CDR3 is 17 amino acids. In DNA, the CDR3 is TGTGCCAGCAGTTTCGTTGGTACTTCGGGACACCTCTATGGCTACACCTTC. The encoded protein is CASSFVGTSGHLYGYTF.

The DNA for the CDR3 is TGTGCCAGCAGGACTGGGACACACTCTGGAAACACCATATATTTT. It translates to CASRTGTHSGNTIYF. The J gene is TRBJ1-3, the V gene TRBV6-5; perhaps TRBD1 as D (6 bases). From germline, CDR1 is MNHEY and CDR2 SVGAGI. V gave up 6 bases and J gave up 0 bases, with 12 bases separating them. The CDR3 totals 15 residues.

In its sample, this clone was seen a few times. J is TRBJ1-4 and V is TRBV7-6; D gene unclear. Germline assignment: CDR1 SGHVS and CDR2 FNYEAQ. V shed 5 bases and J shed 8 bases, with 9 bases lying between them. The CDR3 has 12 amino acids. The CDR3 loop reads CASSRGREKLFF. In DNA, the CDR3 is TGTGCCAGCAGCCGCGGGAGGGAAAAACTGTTTTTT.

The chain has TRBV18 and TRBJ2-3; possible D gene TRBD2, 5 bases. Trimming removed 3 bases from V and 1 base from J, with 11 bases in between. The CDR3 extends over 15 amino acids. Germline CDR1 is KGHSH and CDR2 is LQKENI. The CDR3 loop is CASSPRLGGTDTQYF. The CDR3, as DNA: TGTGCCAGCTCACCGCGACTGGGAGGCACAGATACGCAGTATTTT.

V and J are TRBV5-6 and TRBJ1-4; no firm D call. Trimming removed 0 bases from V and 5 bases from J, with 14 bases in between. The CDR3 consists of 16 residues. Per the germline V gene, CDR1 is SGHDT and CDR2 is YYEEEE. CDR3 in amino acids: CASSLAKTQRNEKLFF. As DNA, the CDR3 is TGTGCCAGCAGCTTGGCCAAGACACAGCGGAATGAAAAACTGTTTTTT. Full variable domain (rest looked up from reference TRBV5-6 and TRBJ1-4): DAGVTQSPTHLIKTRGQQVTLRCSPKSGHDTVSWYQQALGQGPQFIFQYYEEEERQRGNFPDRFSGHQFPNYSSELNVNALLLGDSALYLCASSLAKTQRNEKLFFGSGTQLSVL.